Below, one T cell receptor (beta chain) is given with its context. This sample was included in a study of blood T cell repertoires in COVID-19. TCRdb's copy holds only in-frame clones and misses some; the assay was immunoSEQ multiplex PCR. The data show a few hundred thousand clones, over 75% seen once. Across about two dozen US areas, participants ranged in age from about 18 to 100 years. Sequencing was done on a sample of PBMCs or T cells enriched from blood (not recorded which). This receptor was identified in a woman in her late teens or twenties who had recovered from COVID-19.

The CDR3 coding sequence is TGTGCCAGCAGGGGAGGGGACACTGAAGCTTTCTTT. Translation gives CASRGGDTEAFF. The V and J genes are TRBV6-5 and TRBJ1-1; tentative D call: TRBD1 (5 bases). With 6 bases removed from V and 3 bases from J, the gap between germline ends came to 8 bases. The CDR3 loop spans 12 amino acids. Germline assignment: CDR1 MNHEY and CDR2 SVGAGI.